Listed here is a single T cell receptor beta chain. Its antigen is currently unknown. The data are from a study of T-cell reconstitution after alpha-beta-depleted transplantation in children. Findings and limits, study-wide: Surviving recipient T cells and intrathymic progenitors accounted for some patients' high TCRbeta diversity at day 60. The authors attributed T-cell counts and diversity one year after transplant mostly to newly produced T cells. Expanded clones from the graft, numbering several hundred, reportedly supplied alpha-beta T cells about two months after transplant.

Library preparation (for TCRbeta) was performed with unique molecular identifiers. TCRdb re-derived calls from the PCR reads in MiXCR, one entry per CDR3 protein. The profile shows about 250,000 distinct CDR3 sequences, around 25% of them singletons. CDR3 length equals 12 residues. With 0 bases removed from V and 5 bases from J, the gap between germline ends came to 6 bases. The germline gives CDR1 SGHRS, CDR2 YFSETQ. This sequence joins TRBV5-1 and TRBJ2-7; D gene ambiguous. Sample: PBMCs, mostly from graft donor cells, taken 360 days after TCRalphabeta/CD19-depleted stem cell transplant. The clonotype originates from a female patient aged 2 to 10 who had a stem cell transplant for congenital amegakaryocytic thrombocytopenia, so the T cells may come from the graft donor. The CDR3 bases are TGCGCCAGCAGCTTGGAGGGCCACGAGCAGTACTTC. It translates to CASSLEGHEQYF.